Shown below are 25 T cell receptor beta chains from a single sample sequenced in a study of human T cells and chemical hapten exposure. Time point of the sample: patch test 1, 2 weeks after DPC sensitization. Treatment indicated: therapeutic diphenylcyclopropenone sensitization with weekly scalp DPC. Via MiXCR, TCRdb re-called the RACE reads, giving one row per CDR3 protein. The sample records about 120,000 distinct CDR3 sequences, 12% being singletons. Sequencing used whole blood, obtained in connection with sensitization to the hapten diphenylcyclopropenone (DPC). Receptors were obtained from a woman between 45 and 60 years old with alopecia areata. Some clones in this sample may be carry-over from other donors' samples.

This clonotype appeared a few times. The rearrangement joins TRBV24-1 to TRBJ1-5; D remains unclear. The CDR3 sequence is 12 residues long. The germline CDR1 and CDR2 sequences are KGHDR and SFDVKD. V gave up 2 bases and J gave up 4 bases, with 2 bases separating them. The CDR3 DNA reads TGTGCCACCAGTGATTCGAATCAGCCCCAGCATTTT. Protein: CATSDSNQPQHF.

This clonotype occurred a few times. The chain employs TRBV2 and TRBJ2-4, with 8 bases identical to TRBD2. J was trimmed by 2 bases and V by 6 bases; bases with no gene match: 9. The germline CDR1 and CDR2 sequences are SNHLY and FYNNEI. CDR3 size: 16 residues. The CDR3 nucleotides read TGTGCCAGCAGGGTGCGGGGGGCGAGGACCAAAAACATTCAGTACTTC. Its protein is CASRVRGARTKNIQYF. Combining the CDR3 with reference TRBV2 and TRBJ2-4 gives the whole variable domain EPEVTQTPSHQVTQMGQEVILRCVPISNHLYFYWYRQILGQKVEFLVSFYNNEISEKSEIFDDQFSVERPDGSNFTLKIRSTKLEDSAMYFCASRVRGARTKNIQYFGAGTRLSVL.

This clonotype was counted many times. Written as DNA, the CDR3 is TGTGCCAGCAGCCCAGGAGGGGATGGCTACACCTTC. Its protein is CASSPGGDGYTF. The rearrangement joins TRBV7-6 to TRBJ1-2; D may be TRBD1 (5 bases). Looked up from germline, CDR1 is SGHVS and CDR2 is FNYEAQ. CDR3 length equals 12 residues. Trimming removed 5 bases at V and 6 bases at J, with 10 bases between. Drawing the rest from reference TRBV7-6 and TRBJ1-2, the complete variable domain is GAGVSQSPRYKVTKRGQDVALRCDPISGHVSLYWYRQALGQGPEFLTYFNYEAQQDKSGLPNDRFSAERPEGSISTLTIQRTEQRDSAMYRCASSPGGDGYTFGSGTRLTVV.

The chain couples TRBV6-5 to TRBJ1-3, with D unresolved. The CDR3 extends over 14 amino acids. CDR1 is MNHEY, CDR2 SVGAGI, per germline. With 4 bases removed from V and 1 base from J, the gap between germline ends came to 8 bases. Written as DNA, the CDR3 is TGTGCCAGCAGTTGGAGGGAATCTGGAAACACCATATATTTT. Its protein is CASSWRESGNTIYF.

The CDR3, as DNA: TGTGCCAGCAGCCGACAGGAAAATCAGCCCCAGCATTTT. It yields the protein CASSRQENQPQHF. This chain connects TRBV7-2 to TRBJ1-5; possibly TRBD1 for D (6 bases). The germline CDR1 and CDR2 sequences are SGHTA and FQGNSA. The CDR3 is 13 residues long. V was clipped by 5 bases and J by 4 bases, with 9 bases between them.

Only a few counts were recorded for this clonotype. The CDR3 DNA is TGCGCCAGCAGCAAACGGGACAGGGGAGATGAAAAACTGTTTTTT. It encodes CASSKRDRGDEKLFF. The chain has TRBV4-3 and TRBJ1-4, with 10 bases aligning to TRBD1. The germline gives CDR1 LGHNA, CDR2 YSLEER. V dropped 5 bases and J dropped 6; count of bases not matched to a gene: 6. The CDR3 runs to 15 residues.

V is TRBV5-1 and J is TRBJ2-7, with TRBD1 matching over 7 bases. The V gene's germline CDR1 is SGHRS and CDR2 YFSETQ. The CDR3 covers 13 residues. With V trimmed by 4 bases and J by 6 bases, 7 bases remained unmatched. CDR3 amino acids: CASSPDGQAEQYF. CDR3 nucleotides: TGCGCCAGCAGCCCAGATGGACAGGCCGAGCAGTACTTC. The full variable domain, completed using reference TRBV5-1 and TRBJ2-7, is KAGVTQTPRYLIKTRGQQVTLSCSPISGHRSVSWYQQTPGQGLQFLFEYFSETQRNKGNFPGRFSGRQFSNSRSEMNVSTLELGDSALYLCASSPDGQAEQYFGPGTRLTVT.

About this clonotype itself: At one end the junction does not follow the germline gene, possibly because of a read error. This rearrangement joins TRBV28 to TRBJ2-7; a possible D gene is TRBD2 (6 bases). CDR3 size: 15 residues. CDR1 and CDR2 (germline): MDHEN, SYDVKM. CDR3 sequence: CASSSLQPGPRGMAF. Here the CDR3 DNA reads TGTGCCAGCAGTTCCCTTCAACCTGGACCGCGGGGAATGGCCTTC.

V gene TRBV4-1 combines with J gene TRBJ2-4; D is unclear. The CDR3 is 13 residues long. The germline V gene encodes CDR1 MGHRA and CDR2 YSYEKL. V shed 0 bases and J shed 6 bases, with 6 bases lying between them. The CDR3 coding sequence is TGCGCCAGCAGCCAAGAGCCCATAAACATTCAGTACTTC. Its translation is CASSQEPINIQYF.

This clonotype was counted a few times. The chain is built from TRBV11-2 and TRBJ1-2; no clear D gene. The V gene lost 0 bases and the J gene lost 2 bases, with 10 bases spanning the gap. CDR3 length equals 15 residues. Germline-derived CDR1 and CDR2 are SGHAT and FQNNGV. The CDR3 nucleotides read TGTGCCAGCAGCTTAGATTTGGGCAGCAACTATGGCTACACCTTC. Protein product: CASSLDLGSNYGYTF.

V is TRBV7-9 and J is TRBJ2-7; 8 nucleotides match TRBD1. J lost 2 bases, V lost 3 bases, and 9 bases had no gene match. CDR1 is SEHNR and CDR2 is FQNEAQ in the germline V gene (reference sequence). This CDR3 comprises 16 residues. CDR3 DNA: TGTGCCAGCAGCTTGAACCCAGGGGGCTCAACCTACGAGCAGTACTTC. Encoded protein: CASSLNPGGSTYEQYF.

This clonotype was seen a handful of times. The V call is TRBV29-1, the J call TRBJ2-4, with TRBD2 as a possible D gene (5 bases). The CDR3 consists of 18 residues. The V and J ends lost 3 bases and 3 bases respectively, with 24 bases between them. In germline, CDR1 is SQVTM, CDR2 ANQGSEA. The CDR3 DNA follows: TGCAGCGTTGACCAACCAAGGGCACCAACGGGGAGCAAAAACATTCAGTACTTC. As protein: CSVDQPRAPTGSKNIQYF.

The V and J genes are TRBV7-9 and TRBJ1-6; possibly TRBD1 for D (6 bases). Between the trimmed V and J ends, which lost 6 bases and 8 bases, there was a span of 17 bases. CDR3 length: 15 amino acids. CDR1 SEHNR and CDR2 FQNEAQ come from the germline V gene (reference sequence). For the CDR3, the DNA is TGTGCCAGCAGGTCAGGGGTGGTTCGGGATTCACCCCTCCACTTT. Its protein product is CASRSGVVRDSPLHF.

There are a few counts of this clonotype. CDR3 protein: CASIGGGVRNYGYTF. CDR3 DNA: TGTGCCAGCATTGGAGGGGGTGTTCGCAACTATGGCTACACCTTC. This rearrangement joins TRBV12-3 or TRBV12-4 to TRBJ1-2; weak D call: TRBD1 (6 bases). The V and J ends lost 7 bases and 2 bases respectively, with 17 bases between them. This CDR3 has 15 residues.

This clonotype was seen a few times. V and J are TRBV5-1 and TRBJ1-2, with D possibly TRBD1 on 5 matching bases. The germline gives CDR1 SGHRS, CDR2 YFSETQ. The CDR3 totals 15 residues. V lost 1 base to trimming and J lost 4 bases, with 14 bases between them. CDR3 coding DNA: TGCGCCAGCAGCTTGTCGGCAGACAGATTCTATGGCTACACCTTC. Its protein is CASSLSADRFYGYTF.

This clonotype has a handful of counts. The CDR3 protein is CASSQTGPATNEKLFF. The CDR3 DNA is TGTGCCAGCAGCCAAACAGGACCTGCAACTAATGAAAAACTGTTTTTT. The chain joins TRBV5-6 to TRBJ1-4, with a possible D match to TRBD1 (5 bases). V lost 4 bases and J lost 0, with 13 bases in between. This CDR3 is built from 16 residues. Germline loops: CDR1 SGHDT, CDR2 YYEEEE.

This clonotype was recorded many times. This sequence joins TRBV28 and TRBJ1-5; TRBD1 agrees at 7 bases. The CDR3 runs 14 residues. The germline V gene encodes CDR1 MDHEN and CDR2 SYDVKM. V shed 7 bases, J shed 1 base, and the junction held 4 bases outside the gene matches. CDR3 sequence: CASIKGASNQPQHF. The CDR3, as DNA: TGTGCCAGCATTAAGGGGGCCAGCAATCAGCCCCAGCATTTT. The variable domain in full, with the rest retrieved from reference TRBV28 and TRBJ1-5, is DVKVTQSSRYLVKRTGEKVFLECVQDMDHENMFWYRQDPGLGLRLIYFSYDVKMKEKGDIPEGYSVSREKKERFSLILESASTNQTSMYLCASIKGASNQPQHFGDGTRLSIL.

This clonotype has more than one count but fewer than ten. V usage is TRBV6-2 or TRBV6-3 and J usage is TRBJ2-6, with D hard to call. Between the trimmed V and J ends, which lost 6 bases and 5 bases, there was a span of 14 bases. Germline CDR1 and CDR2: MNHEY and SVGEGT. The length of the CDR3 is 15 residues. The CDR3 region is CASSPVKGRANVLTF. As DNA, the CDR3 is TGTGCCAGCAGCCCCGTAAAGGGCAGGGCCAACGTCCTGACTTTC.

The genes are TRBV27 and TRBJ2-1, with 7 positions matching TRBD2. Losses at the gene ends were 5 bases for V and 8 bases for J; bases not matched to a gene: 15. The V gene's germline CDR1 is MNHEY and CDR2 SMNVEV (reference sequence). CDR3 length: 16 residues. CDR3 amino acids: CASSTVRREFKDEQFF. The CDR3 DNA is TGTGCCAGCAGTACCGTAAGGCGGGAGTTTAAGGATGAGCAGTTCTTC.

This clonotype appeared a few times. J is TRBJ2-7 and V is TRBV27; TRBD2 aligns across 16 bases. This CDR3 spans 16 amino acids. The J segment lost 5 bases and the V segment lost 4 bases, leaving 5 bases of the junction unmatched. Per germline, CDR1 MNHEY and CDR2 SMNVEV (reference sequence). The CDR3 sequence is CASSSGTSGGANEQYF. The CDR3 region has the DNA TGTGCCAGCAGTTCCGGGACTAGCGGGGGGGCCAACGAGCAGTACTTC.

This clonotype was seen ten or more times. The chain links TRBV3-1 to TRBJ2-7; 8 positions match TRBD1. V was clipped by 4 bases and J by 7 bases; unmatched bases: 3. This CDR3 is 12 amino acids long. CDR1 is LGHDT and CDR2 is YNNKEL in the germline V gene (reference sequence). The CDR3 sequence: CASSLTGGEQYF. CDR3 nucleotides: TGTGCCAGCAGCCTCACAGGGGGGGAGCAGTACTTC.

The chain carries TRBV7-8 and TRBJ1-1; 10 nucleotides match TRBD1. Unmatched junction bases numbered 3, after V lost 2 bases and J lost 6 bases. Looked up from germline, CDR1 is SGHVS and CDR2 is FQNEAQ. The CDR3 spans 14 residues. This CDR3 is CASSLRQGAAEAFF. Written as DNA, the CDR3 is TGTGCCAGCAGCTTAAGACAGGGGGCAGCTGAAGCTTTCTTT.

The chain recombines TRBV20-1 with TRBJ1-5; 7 nucleotides match TRBD1. This CDR3 spans 14 amino acids. Germline trimming cut 6 bases from V and 5 bases from J; bases unmatched to any gene: 10. In germline, CDR1 is DFQATT, CDR2 SNEGSKA (reference sequence). The CDR3 DNA reads as TGCAGTGCCGTGAGACAGGGCCCCTATCAGCCCCAGCATTTT. It codes for CSAVRQGPYQPQHF.

The CDR3 sequence is CSVEVGPGDNGEQYF. CDR3 nucleotide sequence: TGCAGCGTTGAAGTCGGGCCAGGTGACAATGGCGAGCAGTACTTC. This chain connects TRBV29-1 to TRBJ2-7, with D uncertain. CDR1 SQVTM and CDR2 ANQGSEA come from the germline V gene. The CDR3 extends over 15 amino acids. The V end was cut by 1 base, the J end by 6 bases, with 19 bases between.

This clonotype was observed a handful of times. The chain joins TRBV3-1 to TRBJ2-5; 7 bases align to TRBD2. Germline V gene sequence: CDR1 LGHDT, CDR2 YNNKEL (reference sequence). Trimming cost V 0 bases and J 3 bases; bases outside gene matches: 1. The CDR3 sequence is 14 residues long. The DNA of the CDR3 is TGTGCCAGCAGCCAAGAGGCGGGAGAAGAGACCCAGTACTTC. The encoded protein is CASSQEAGEETQYF.